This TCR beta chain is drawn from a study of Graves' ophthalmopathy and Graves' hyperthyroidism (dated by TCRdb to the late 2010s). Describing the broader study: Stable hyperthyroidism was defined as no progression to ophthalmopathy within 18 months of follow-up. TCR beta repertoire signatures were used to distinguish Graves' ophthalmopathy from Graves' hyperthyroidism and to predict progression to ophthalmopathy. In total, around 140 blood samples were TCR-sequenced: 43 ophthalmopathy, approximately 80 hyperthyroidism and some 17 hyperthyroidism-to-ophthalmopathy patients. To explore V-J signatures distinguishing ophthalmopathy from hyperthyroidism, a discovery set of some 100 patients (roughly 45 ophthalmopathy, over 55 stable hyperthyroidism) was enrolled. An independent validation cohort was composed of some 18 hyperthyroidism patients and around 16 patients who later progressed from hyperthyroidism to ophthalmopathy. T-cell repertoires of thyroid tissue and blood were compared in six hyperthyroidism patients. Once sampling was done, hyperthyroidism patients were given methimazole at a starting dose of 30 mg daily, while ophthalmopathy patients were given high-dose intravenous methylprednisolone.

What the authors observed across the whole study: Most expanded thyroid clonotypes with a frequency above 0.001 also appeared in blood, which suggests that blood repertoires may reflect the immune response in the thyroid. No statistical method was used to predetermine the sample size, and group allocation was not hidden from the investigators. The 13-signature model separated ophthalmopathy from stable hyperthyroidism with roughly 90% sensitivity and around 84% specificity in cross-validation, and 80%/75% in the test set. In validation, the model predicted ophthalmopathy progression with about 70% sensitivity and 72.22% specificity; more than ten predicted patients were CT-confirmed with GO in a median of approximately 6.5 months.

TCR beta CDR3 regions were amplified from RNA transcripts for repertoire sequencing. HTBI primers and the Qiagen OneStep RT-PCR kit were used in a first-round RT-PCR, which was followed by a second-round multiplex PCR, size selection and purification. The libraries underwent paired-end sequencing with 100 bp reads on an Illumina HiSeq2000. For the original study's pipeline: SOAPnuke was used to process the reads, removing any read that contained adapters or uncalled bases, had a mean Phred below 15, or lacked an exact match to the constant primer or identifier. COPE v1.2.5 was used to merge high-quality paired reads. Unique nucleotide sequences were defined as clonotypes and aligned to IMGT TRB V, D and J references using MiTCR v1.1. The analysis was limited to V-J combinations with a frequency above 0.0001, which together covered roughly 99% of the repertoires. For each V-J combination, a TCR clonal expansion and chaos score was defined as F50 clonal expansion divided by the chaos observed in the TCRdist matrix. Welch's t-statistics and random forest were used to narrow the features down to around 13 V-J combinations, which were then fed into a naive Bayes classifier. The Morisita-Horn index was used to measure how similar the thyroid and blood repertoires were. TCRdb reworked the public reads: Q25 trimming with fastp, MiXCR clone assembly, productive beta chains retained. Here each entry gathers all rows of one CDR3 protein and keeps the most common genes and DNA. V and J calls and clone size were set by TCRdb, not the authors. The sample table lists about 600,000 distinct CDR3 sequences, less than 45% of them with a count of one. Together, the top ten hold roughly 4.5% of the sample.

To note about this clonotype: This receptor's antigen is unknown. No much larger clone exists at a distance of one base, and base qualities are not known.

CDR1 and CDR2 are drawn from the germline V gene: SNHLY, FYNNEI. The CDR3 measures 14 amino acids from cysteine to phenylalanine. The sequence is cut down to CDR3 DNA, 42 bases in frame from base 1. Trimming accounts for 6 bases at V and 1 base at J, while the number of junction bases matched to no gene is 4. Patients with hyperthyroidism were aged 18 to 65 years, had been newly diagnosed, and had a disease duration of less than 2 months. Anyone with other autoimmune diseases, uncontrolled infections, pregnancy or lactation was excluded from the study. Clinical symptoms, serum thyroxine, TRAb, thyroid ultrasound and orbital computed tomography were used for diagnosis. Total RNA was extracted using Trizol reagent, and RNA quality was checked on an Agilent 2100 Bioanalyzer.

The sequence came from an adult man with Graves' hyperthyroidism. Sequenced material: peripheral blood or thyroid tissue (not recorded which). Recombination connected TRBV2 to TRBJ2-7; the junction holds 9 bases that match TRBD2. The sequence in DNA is TGTGCCAGCAGGGTAGCGGGGGTATCCTACGAGCAGTACTTC. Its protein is CASRVAGVSYEQYF.